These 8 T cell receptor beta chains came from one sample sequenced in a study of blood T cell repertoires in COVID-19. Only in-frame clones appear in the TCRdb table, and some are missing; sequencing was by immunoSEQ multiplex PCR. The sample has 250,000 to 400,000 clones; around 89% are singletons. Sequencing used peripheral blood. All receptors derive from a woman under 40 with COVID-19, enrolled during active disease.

In DNA form, the CDR3 reads TGTGCCAGCTCACCCGGGACAAGGAACACCGGGGAGCTGTTTTTT. This codes for CASSPGTRNTGELFF. The chain combines TRBV18 with TRBJ2-2, with a weak D call TRBD1 (6 bases). This CDR3 contains 15 residues. V gave up 3 bases and J gave up 1 base, with 9 bases separating them. Per the germline V gene, CDR1 is KGHSH and CDR2 is LQKENI. Full variable domain (remainder filled in from reference TRBV18 and TRBJ2-2): NAGVMQNPRHLVRRRGQEARLRCSPMKGHSHVYWYRQLPEEGLKFMVYLQKENIIDESGMPKERFSAEFPKEGPSILRIQQVVRGDSAAYFCASSPGTRNTGELFFGEGSRLTVL.

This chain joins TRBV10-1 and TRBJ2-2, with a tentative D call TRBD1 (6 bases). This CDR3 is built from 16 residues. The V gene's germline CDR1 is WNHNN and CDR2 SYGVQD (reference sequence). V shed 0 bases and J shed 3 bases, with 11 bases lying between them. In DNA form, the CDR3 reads TGCGCCAGCAGTGAGTCTATGTCAGGGGACACCGGGGAGCTGTTTTTT. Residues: CASSESMSGDTGELFF.

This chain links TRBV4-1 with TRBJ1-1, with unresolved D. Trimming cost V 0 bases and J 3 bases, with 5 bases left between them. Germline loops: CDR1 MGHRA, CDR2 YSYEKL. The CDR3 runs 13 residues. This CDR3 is CASSQDGYTEAFF. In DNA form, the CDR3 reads TGCGCCAGCAGCCAAGACGGGTACACTGAAGCTTTCTTT.

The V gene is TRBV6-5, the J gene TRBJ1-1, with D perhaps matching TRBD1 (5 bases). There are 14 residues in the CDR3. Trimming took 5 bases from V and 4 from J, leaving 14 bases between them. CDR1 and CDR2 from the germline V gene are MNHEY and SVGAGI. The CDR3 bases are TGTGCCAGCAGTCGTGGGGGGTTGGGCACTGAAGCTTTCTTT. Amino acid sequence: CASSRGGLGTEAFF.

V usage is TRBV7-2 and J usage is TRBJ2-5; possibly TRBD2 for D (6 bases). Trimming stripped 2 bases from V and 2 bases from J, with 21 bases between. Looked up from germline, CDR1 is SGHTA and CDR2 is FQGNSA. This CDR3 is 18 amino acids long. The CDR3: CASSLSPGRRGLQETQYF. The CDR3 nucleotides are TGTGCCAGCAGCTTATCCCCCGGTCGACGGGGGTTGCAAGAGACCCAGTACTTC.

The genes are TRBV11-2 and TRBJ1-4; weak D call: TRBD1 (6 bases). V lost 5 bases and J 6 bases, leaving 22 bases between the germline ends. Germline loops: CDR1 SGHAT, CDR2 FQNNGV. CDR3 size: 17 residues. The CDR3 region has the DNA TGTGCCAGCAGCCCTAGGGGCTTTCCAGGGACATATGAAAAACTGTTTTTT. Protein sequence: CASSPRGFPGTYEKLFF.

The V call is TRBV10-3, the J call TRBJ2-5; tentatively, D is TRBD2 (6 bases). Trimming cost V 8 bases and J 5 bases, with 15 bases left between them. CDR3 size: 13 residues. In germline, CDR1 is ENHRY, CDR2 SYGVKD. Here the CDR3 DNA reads TGTGCCATCGGGGTCCGGGAGTACGAGACCCAGTACTTC. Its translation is CAIGVREYETQYF.

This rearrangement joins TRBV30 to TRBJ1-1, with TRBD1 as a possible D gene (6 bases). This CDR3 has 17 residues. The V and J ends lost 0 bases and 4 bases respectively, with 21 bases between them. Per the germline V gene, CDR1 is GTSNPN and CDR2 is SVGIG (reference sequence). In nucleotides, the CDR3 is TGTGCCTGGAGTGTGACAGGTCAATCTTTTCTTAGCACTGAAGCTTTCTTT. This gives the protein CAWSVTGQSFLSTEAFF.